The clone carrying this T cell receptor beta chain was counted only a few times. As yet, its antigen is unknown. Clones were sequenced by immunoSEQ multiplex PCR, and TCRdb holds only the in-frame ones, with some missing. The sample lists 25,000 to 35,000 clones; 84% were seen once. The data are from a study of T cells in localized non-small cell lung cancer. Study results and caveats: Sequencing was restricted to one tumor region; therefore, heterogeneity remains possible. Among the top 100 tumor clones, a median around 57 appeared in adjacent lung.

The sequence was obtained from a man aged 40 to 69 with stage III lung adenocarcinoma. Sample: peripheral blood mononuclear cells, taken before any cancer treatment.

The CDR3 sequence is CASSVSNTGELFF. The CDR3 coding sequence is TGTGCCAGCAGCGTGTCGAACACCGGGGAGCTGTTTTTT. The chain recombines TRBV2 with TRBJ2-2; D call uncertain. The germline V gene encodes CDR1 SNHLY and CDR2 FYNNEI. The V gene lost 6 bases and the J gene lost 0 bases, with 5 bases spanning the gap. The CDR3 has 13 amino acids.